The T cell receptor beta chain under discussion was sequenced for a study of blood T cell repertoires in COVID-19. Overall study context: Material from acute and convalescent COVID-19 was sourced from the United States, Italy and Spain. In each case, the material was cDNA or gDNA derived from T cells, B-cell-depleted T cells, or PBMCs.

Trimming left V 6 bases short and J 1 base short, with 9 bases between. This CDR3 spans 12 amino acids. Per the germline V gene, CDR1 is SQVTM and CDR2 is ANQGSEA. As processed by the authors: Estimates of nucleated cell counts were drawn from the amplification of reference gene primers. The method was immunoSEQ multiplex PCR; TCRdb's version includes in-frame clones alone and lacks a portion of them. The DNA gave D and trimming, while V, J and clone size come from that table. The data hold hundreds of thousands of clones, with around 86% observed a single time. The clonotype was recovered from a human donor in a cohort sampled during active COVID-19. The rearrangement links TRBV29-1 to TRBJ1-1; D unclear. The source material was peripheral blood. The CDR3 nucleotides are TGCAGCGTGGCTCCTGCGAACACTGAAGCTTTCTTT. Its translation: CSVAPANTEAFF.